The clone carrying this T cell receptor (beta chain) appeared a single time. Its matching antigen is unknown. This CDR3 is 15 amino acids long. V was clipped by 5 bases and J by 0 bases, with 11 bases between them. Germline assignment: CDR1 SGHVS and CDR2 FQNEAQ. This record belongs to a study of Ad26.COV2.S vaccination and SARS-CoV-2 variants. General study results and limits: Vaccinees and placebo recipients showed similar non-spike TCR breadth.

Sequencing used immunoSEQ multiplex PCR; TCRdb keeps in-frame clones, though not all of them. The profile shows fewer than 500,000 clones, around 90% of them singletons. The treatment was: 15 to 20 received Ad26.COV2.S at low or high dose, single or two shots; a few received placebo; per-sample allocation not given. Day 63 after the first vaccine or placebo injection was the time point for sampling. The source is a person between 18 and 65 years old who received the Ad26.COV2.S COVID-19 vaccine or a placebo. J is TRBJ2-1 and V is TRBV7-8, with unresolved D. Sequencing used peripheral blood, obtained in a trial of Ad26.COV2.S vaccine versus placebo. The CDR3 loop is CASSRLRFSYNEQFF. CDR3 coding DNA: TGTGCCAGCAGCCGGTTGCGTTTCTCCTACAATGAGCAGTTCTTC. Variable domain in full (rest from reference TRBV7-8 and TRBJ2-1): GAGVSQSPRYKVAKRGQDVALRCDPISGHVSLFWYQQALGQGPEFLTYFQNEAQLDKSGLPSDRFFAERPEGSVSTLKIQRTQQEDSAVYLCASSRLRFSYNEQFFGPGTRLTVL.